This TCR beta chain was identified during a study of cytomegalovirus exposure and HLA in healthy donors (dated by TCRdb to the late 2010s). With regard to the full study: In an earlier analysis of fewer than 750 of the donors, around 300 Gb of sequence data and 120 million or so unique TCR beta sequences from approximately 180 million T cells were reported. Donor age, sex, ethnicity and CMV serostatus were compiled together with the repertoire data. To predict cytomegalovirus infection status, the study brought together high-throughput TCR immunosequencing, statistical association of individual TCRs with disease status, and machine learning. Roughly 300 gigabases of sequencing data and approximately 93 million unique TCR sequences were included in an early release covering about 700 HLA-typed donors. Among some 400 genotyped donors of the cohort, an average of about 240,000 unique TCR beta nucleotide sequences were sequenced per donor, 15% to 20% of them non-productive. The number of typed donors differed by locus: about 620-640 for A, B, C, DRB1 and DQB1; 500 to 550 for DQA1; approximately 600 for DPA1; and 400 to 480 for DPB1. A later genetic analysis took genome-wide SNP genotypes for about three fifths of the 666 donors and used that subset as a discovery cohort. A separate validation cohort of 90 to 150 different subjects was used in addition to the roughly 700-subject first cohort. Class I and class II HLA loci were covered by the typing at four-digit resolution. Because of strong linkage in the cohort, five DR-DQ haplotypes were treated as single units for association and clustering. The study used immunosequencing to profile the T cell repertoires of hundreds of subjects and linked those repertoires to cytomegalovirus serostatus. The genetic ancestry cluster associated with self-reported Caucasian donors included about four fifths of the approximately 430 genotyped donors. All discovery cohort repertoires had been generated using a single sequencing platform. In an earlier analysis of 500 to 650 of the donors, high-throughput TCR beta sequencing was used to judge whether each TCR beta V gene segment behaved as functional or pseudogenic. In the later analysis, no new phenotypic data were used to find candidate immune exposures; instead, reliance was placed on TCR beta sequences and their occurrence across donors. The study aimed to test whether cataloging public T cell receptors could reveal signatures of past pathogen exposure. In a later analysis, previously published TCR beta repertoires from several hundred donors were re-analyzed and high-resolution HLA genotyping was added so that TCR occurrence patterns could be studied.

The cohort comprised 710 or so healthy bone marrow donors. At the time of sampling, every cohort member was nominally healthy, though immune exposures that went unrecorded were likely present. The donor tested CMV seropositive and was one of the 289 seropositive cohort members. A peripheral blood sample was provided by each donor, and peripheral blood mononuclear cells were used for TCR beta sequencing. The Qiagen DNeasy Blood Extraction Kit was used to extract genomic DNA from the blood cell samples. Paper-wide results and their limitations: Because HLA typing was missing for some donors at each locus, association tests included only the typed subset. In a later analysis, the rate of TCR association differed among HLA loci, with DRB1 alleles having the most associated TCRs and HLA-C alleles having the fewest. An association between a missense DCLRE1C variant and V-gene and J-gene trimming of TCR beta chains was found in a later genetic analysis and replicated in an independent cohort. Correlated functional status among segregating V segments might reflect linkage disequilibrium, but an unknown experimental factor could not be ruled out. According to a later analysis, parvovirus B19, influenza, CMV and Epstein-Barr virus appeared linked to several top co-occurrence clusters. Across donors, most TCR sequences were observed very rarely, whereas some public TCRs were present in many individuals. The 87-base-pair reads could not distinguish some IMGT-functional V segments, including TRBV6-2 and TRBV6-3, so those segments were excluded. Because counts were too low, about 18 rarely observed V segments, including chromosome 9 orphons, were left out of the earlier analysis of about 620 of the donors. A further reported finding was that TCR beta sequences accurately predicted the HLA-A and HLA-B alleles for most subjects in the first cohort. Presence/absence analyses assumed roughly uniform sequencing depth across donors, an assumption that may not hold. The sequencing pipeline was judged likely to have produced a cluster of highly shared sequence variants as a technical artifact. Compared with the 666-donor mean, donors in an Asian-associated ancestry cluster had fewer N-insertions in productive TCRs, according to a later genetic analysis. It was suggested by the authors that the approach could potentially be generalized to other disease states and immunological phenotypes. In an earlier analysis of approximately 600 of the donors, most TCR beta V segments were observed in productive rearrangements about 87% or about 30% of the time, broadly matching IMGT annotations. In a later analysis, HLA-associated TCR beta chains were found to be more clonally expanded and to have lower generation probabilities than equally common non-associated chains. The study listed 150 to 200 TCR beta chains as associated with cytomegalovirus. The classifier was reported to diagnose cytomegalovirus status with high specificity and sensitivity in both the original cohort and the validation cohort. Most CMV-associated TCR beta chains appeared to be HLA-restricted in a later analysis, and the HLA associations seemed to be driven largely by CMV exposure. A few of the identified cytomegalovirus-associated TCR beta chains were confirmed in vitro to be specific for cytomegalovirus antigens. This cohort had only TCR beta chains sequenced, and the lack of alpha or paired-chain data limited which features could be detected. Immune exposure information for the cohort was limited to CMV serostatus. Strong co-occurrence of HLA alleles, especially DR and DQ, made assigning TCR associations to individual alleles difficult. Specific HLA alleles were associated with 15,000 to 20,000 TCR beta sequences at a false discovery rate of 0.05 in a later analysis.

The method behind the library was the immunoSEQ multiplex PCR assay. A mixture of 60 forward primers for TCR Vbeta segments and 13 reverse primers for TCR Jbeta segments was used in the multiplex PCR. Amplification of the CDR3 region of rearranged TCR beta genes was performed with a multiplex PCR assay on genomic DNA. Amplified TCR beta libraries were sequenced as 87-base-pair reads on the Illumina HiSeq System. The authors processed their data as follows. A later analysis tallied some 79 million unique TCR beta chains across the 700 or so repertoires, and roughly 11 million of those chains were shared by two or more donors. A nearest-neighbor algorithm error-corrected the raw reads and collapsed the reads into unique sequences, merging closely related sequences to remove PCR and sequencing errors. V, D and J gene segments were assigned by aligning CDR3 sequences to IMGT reference sequences. For a sequence to be retained, a match of at least six nucleotides was required to both a V gene segment and a J gene segment. Rearrangements were classified as productive when the CDR3 lacked stop codons and remained in frame with V and J, and all other rearrangements were classified as non-productive. Following IMGT convention, CDR3 was defined as the stretch from the second conserved V-encoded cysteine to the conserved J-encoded phenylalanine. The earlier analysis of about 560 of the donors excluded any sequence lacking an unambiguous match to a single V gene segment. In an earlier analysis of several hundred of the donors, V segments were called functional above 56.7% productive rearrangements and were called segregating when the between-donor standard deviation exceeded 5%. A statistical classification framework was built for diagnosing cytomegalovirus status from the catalog of TCR beta chain sequences. A later analysis assigned V and J genes by comparing TCR nucleotide sequences with IMGT/GENE-DB human TR gene sequences. In a later analysis, CDR3 sequences and most-parsimonious VDJ recombination scenarios were assigned using the TCRdist pipeline. In a later analysis, every TCR beta chain was defined by the combination of its CDR3 amino acid sequence and its V-gene family, and reads without a unique V-gene family were dropped. In a later analysis, around 650 highly shared, low-generation-probability nucleotide sequences were removed to address suspected cross-contamination and a sequencing artifact. For each public chain, a later analysis derived a clonal expansion index from normalized ranks of inferred template counts within each repertoire. In a later analysis, generation probabilities were computed using a VDJ recombination model fitted to out-of-frame rearrangements, and the results were checked against IGoR. In a later analysis, hypergeometric tests were used to score TCR-TCR, TCR-HLA and TCR-CMV co-occurrence, with a repertoire-size bias correction applied to TCR pairs. False discovery rates were estimated in a later analysis by permuting HLA or CMV assignments 20 times. In a later analysis, co-occurring TCRs were grouped using DBSCAN, and TCRdist sequence similarity was added for clustering within HLA-allele-positive subsets. Co-occurrence clustering excluded repertoires with fewer than 30,000 or more than 120,000 public chains, plus five with anomalous nucleotide sharing. Not all clones reach the TCRdb copy of this immuneACCESS table, which keeps in-frame sequences only. Checked studies attribute under half of the gap to unresolved V genes and leave the rest unexplained. V, J and clone size were drawn from that table, and D and trimming were deduced from the DNA. The sample data list around 100,000 clones, and 82% of these were observed just once. 20% to 25% of the sample is taken by the ten largest.

In regard to this clone: This clone's antigen is unknown. No qualities accompany the bases; no much larger clone lies one base away.

The V and J ends are trimmed by 4 bases and 1 base, leaving 7 bases between them. The germline V gene encodes CDR1 LNHDA and CDR2 SQIVND (reference sequence). Its CDR3 holds 13 amino acids, cysteine through phenylalanine. Only the CDR3 DNA is retained, 39 bases long and in frame from the first base. This TCR was recovered from a man aged 25-45 years in good health and CMV-seropositive. Input material: PBMCs. Rearrangement joined TRBV19 to TRBJ1-1; possibly the D gene is TRBD1, per 6 matching bases. The CDR3 region: CASSKGENTEAFF. The base sequence is TGTGCCAGTAGTAAGGGGGAGAACACTGAAGCTTTCTTT.